Listed below are T cell receptor beta chains from one sample, sequenced in a study of glioma-infiltrating T cells after dendritic cell vaccination. Profiled with immunoSEQ multiplex PCR; TCRdb holds only in-frame clones, not every one. The table records around 97,000 clones, more than 80% of them present only once. The sequencing here drew on blood, taken before dendritic cell vaccination. The receptors stem from a human donor with glioblastoma. Both conserved end residues are part of each CDR3. Each record gives: CDR3 DNA, CDR3 protein, D gene, clone size, V gene, J gene. D genes are given only for firm matches. Clone size is stated in some rows and not others, as once, few, many or a class when expanded.

CDR3 DNA: TGTGCCAGCAGCCATAACGGTAGCAATCAGCCCCAGCATTTT; CDR3 protein: CASSHNGSNQPQHF; D gene: NA; clone size: NA; V gene: TRBV7-3; J gene: TRBJ1-5
CDR3 DNA: TGTGCCAGCAGCTTACGATCCAGCGGGGGACCGGGGGCAGATACGCAGTATTTT; CDR3 protein: CASSLRSSGGPGADTQYF; D gene: TRBD2; clone size: NA; V gene: TRBV7-2; J gene: TRBJ2-3
CDR3 DNA: TGTGCAAGTCGCTTAGCGGAGGCTAGCGGGGCCTTGAATGAGCAGTTCTTC; CDR3 protein: CASRLAEASGALNEQFF; D gene: NA; clone size: NA; V gene: TRBV12-2; J gene: TRBJ2-1
CDR3 DNA: TGTGCCAGCAGTGAAGAGACACAGCACTACGAGCAGTACTTC; CDR3 protein: CASSEETQHYEQYF; D gene: NA; clone size: NA; V gene: TRBV6-1; J gene: TRBJ2-7
CDR3 DNA: TGTGCCAGCAGCTCGACCGGCCGCCGAGGTGAAAAACTGTTTTTT; CDR3 protein: CASSSTGRRGEKLFF; D gene: NA; clone size: few; V gene: TRBV5-4; J gene: TRBJ1-4
CDR3 DNA: TGTGCCTGGATATCAGCACAGAGAAATGAGCAGTTCTTC; CDR3 protein: CAWISAQRNEQFF; D gene: NA; clone size: NA; V gene: TRBV30; J gene: TRBJ2-1
CDR3 DNA: TGTGCCAGCAGTCGACAGGGGGGTAATCAGCCCCAGCATTTT; CDR3 protein: CASSRQGGNQPQHF; D gene: TRBD1; clone size: NA; V gene: TRBV27; J gene: TRBJ1-5
CDR3 DNA: TGTGCCTGGAGTGCCAGACAGGGGGCGGCCGACGAGCAGTACTTC; CDR3 protein: CAWSARQGAADEQYF; D gene: TRBD1; clone size: NA; V gene: TRBV30; J gene: TRBJ2-7
CDR3 DNA: TGCGCCAGCAGCCAGGGGACTAGCGAGCCTAGGGAGCAGTACTTC; CDR3 protein: CASSQGTSEPREQYF; D gene: TRBD2; clone size: NA; V gene: TRBV4-1; J gene: TRBJ2-7
CDR3 DNA: TGCGCCAGCAGCTTGGATGGTTACGGAGTGGACACTGAAGCTTTCTTT; CDR3 protein: CASSLDGYGVDTEAFF; D gene: NA; clone size: few; V gene: TRBV5-1; J gene: TRBJ1-1
CDR3 DNA: TGTGCCAGCAGCCGGGACATCTCCTACAATGAGCAGTTCTTC; CDR3 protein: CASSRDISYNEQFF; D gene: NA; clone size: once; V gene: TRBV7-9; J gene: TRBJ2-1
CDR3 DNA: TGTGCCAGCAGCTTTACCGGAGGCATCAGTTTACTGTTTTTT; CDR3 protein: CASSFTGGISLLFF; D gene: NA; clone size: once; V gene: TRBV7-9; J gene: TRBJ1-4
CDR3 DNA: TGCGCCAGCAGCCAAGTCACAGGTACCCTAGCCAAAAACATTCAGTACTTC; CDR3 protein: CASSQVTGTLAKNIQYF; D gene: NA; clone size: medium-sized; V gene: TRBV4-1; J gene: TRBJ2-4
CDR3 DNA: TGCAGCGTAGGACAGTTAAGAGGGCCCCAGCATTTT; CDR3 protein: CSVGQLRGPQHF; D gene: NA; clone size: NA; V gene: TRBV29-1; J gene: TRBJ1-5
CDR3 DNA: TGTGCCAGCAGGGAACGAGGACAGCATCAGCCCCAGCATTTT; CDR3 protein: CASRERGQHQPQHF; D gene: NA; clone size: NA; V gene: TRBV6-5; J gene: TRBJ1-5
CDR3 DNA: TGTGCCAGCAGCTTAGGTGGGGGGGAGGGGGAGCAGTACTTC; CDR3 protein: CASSLGGGEGEQYF; D gene: TRBD2; clone size: once; V gene: TRBV7-2; J gene: TRBJ2-7
CDR3 DNA: TGTGCCAGCAGCGAGGGACAGACCGATAACTATGGCTACACCTTC; CDR3 protein: CASSEGQTDNYGYTF; D gene: TRBD1; clone size: NA; V gene: TRBV7-9; J gene: TRBJ1-2
CDR3 DNA: TGTGCCAGCAGCGTAGGTCCGGGAGACTACGAGCAGTACTTC; CDR3 protein: CASSVGPGDYEQYF; D gene: NA; clone size: NA; V gene: TRBV9; J gene: TRBJ2-7
CDR3 DNA: TGTGCCAGCAGCCCCTTGACTAGCACAGATACGCAGTATTTT; CDR3 protein: CASSPLTSTDTQYF; D gene: NA; clone size: NA; V gene: TRBV9; J gene: TRBJ2-3
CDR3 DNA: TGCGCCAGCAGCATAGACAGGGGGCAGGGCACTGAAGCTTTCTTT; CDR3 protein: CASSIDRGQGTEAFF; D gene: TRBD1; clone size: NA; V gene: TRBV5-1; J gene: TRBJ1-1
CDR3 DNA: TGTGCCAGCAGTGAACAGACAGGCTCCTACGAGCAGTACTTC; CDR3 protein: CASSEQTGSYEQYF; D gene: NA; clone size: few; V gene: TRBV25-1; J gene: TRBJ2-7
CDR3 DNA: TGTGCCAGTCAAGCCCAGACAGGGGGCTACGAGCAGTACTTC; CDR3 protein: CASQAQTGGYEQYF; D gene: TRBD1; clone size: NA; V gene: TRBV19; J gene: TRBJ2-7
CDR3 DNA: TGCAGTGCCGCCCAGGGCTATGGCTACACCTTC; CDR3 protein: CSAAQGYGYTF; D gene: NA; clone size: NA; V gene: TRBV20-1; J gene: TRBJ1-2
CDR3 DNA: TGTGCCAGTAGAAAGGGACAGGGAAACTATGGCTACACCTTC; CDR3 protein: CASRKGQGNYGYTF; D gene: TRBD1; clone size: NA; V gene: TRBV19; J gene: TRBJ1-2
CDR3 DNA: TGTGCCAGCAGTGAAGTGGGGAGGGGATTCACCGGGGAGCTGTTTTTT; CDR3 protein: CASSEVGRGFTGELFF; D gene: TRBD2; clone size: NA; V gene: TRBV2; J gene: TRBJ2-2
CDR3 DNA: TGTGCCAGCAGCGACGAGGCCAGACTAGCAGACAATGAGCAGTTCTTC; CDR3 protein: CASSDEARLADNEQFF; D gene: TRBD2; clone size: NA; V gene: TRBV5-4; J gene: TRBJ2-1
CDR3 DNA: TGTGCCAGTAGTAGGACAGGGAACACTGAAGCTTTCTTT; CDR3 protein: CASSRTGNTEAFF; D gene: TRBD1; clone size: NA; V gene: TRBV19; J gene: TRBJ1-1
CDR3 DNA: TGTGCCAGCAGCCTAACTCGAAGCACCCTCGGCTACACCTTC; CDR3 protein: CASSLTRSTLGYTF; D gene: NA; clone size: NA; V gene: TRBV7-9; J gene: TRBJ1-2
CDR3 DNA: TGTGCCAGCAGCTCACCGGGACAGGCCTCCTACGAGCAGTACTTC; CDR3 protein: CASSSPGQASYEQYF; D gene: TRBD1; clone size: NA; V gene: TRBV5-6; J gene: TRBJ2-7
CDR3 DNA: TGTGCCAGCAGCCTCGGGACTAGCGGGGAGACCAGGTCCCAGTACTTC; CDR3 protein: CASSLGTSGETRSQYF; D gene: TRBD2; clone size: few; V gene: TRBV11-2; J gene: TRBJ2-5
CDR3 DNA: TGTGCCAGCAGCGAGACAGGGGGCGTGAACACTGAAGCTTTCTTT; CDR3 protein: CASSETGGVNTEAFF; D gene: TRBD1; clone size: NA; V gene: TRBV9; J gene: TRBJ1-1
CDR3 DNA: TGTGCCAGTTTAGATTCCACCGGGGAGCTGTTTTTT; CDR3 protein: CASLDSTGELFF; D gene: NA; clone size: NA; V gene: TRBV2; J gene: TRBJ2-2
CDR3 DNA: TGTGCCATCAGTGAGTCGTCGGGTCCTCATAATGAAAAACTGTTTTTT; CDR3 protein: CAISESSGPHNEKLFF; D gene: NA; clone size: few; V gene: TRBV10-3; J gene: TRBJ1-4
CDR3 DNA: TGTGCCAGCAGGGGGGCAGGGTGGAATTCACCCCTCCACTTT; CDR3 protein: CASRGAGWNSPLHF; D gene: NA; clone size: NA; V gene: TRBV28; J gene: TRBJ1-6
CDR3 DNA: TGTGCCAGCAGTTACCCCGACAGCAAAAACATTCAGTACTTC; CDR3 protein: CASSYPDSKNIQYF; D gene: NA; clone size: NA; V gene: TRBV6-5; J gene: TRBJ2-4
CDR3 DNA: TGTGCCAGCAGCTTACCGTCCTATAATTCACCCCTCCACTTT; CDR3 protein: CASSLPSYNSPLHF; D gene: NA; clone size: NA; V gene: TRBV7-9; J gene: TRBJ1-6
CDR3 DNA: TGTGCCAGCAGCGAAGCAAGGCCGGGCACCGGGGAGCTGTTTTTT; CDR3 protein: CASSEARPGTGELFF; D gene: NA; clone size: NA; V gene: TRBV6-1; J gene: TRBJ2-2
CDR3 DNA: TGTGCCAGCAGTTTAACCAGGGACAATCAGCCCCAGCATTTT; CDR3 protein: CASSLTRDNQPQHF; D gene: NA; clone size: NA; V gene: TRBV27; J gene: TRBJ1-5
CDR3 DNA: TGTGCCATACGGACAGGGGCTGGCGAGCAGTACTTC; CDR3 protein: CAIRTGAGEQYF; D gene: TRBD1; clone size: NA; V gene: TRBV2; J gene: TRBJ2-7
CDR3 DNA: TGCGCCAGCAGCTTGTTGGCAGGGCGGTCGGGGGCCAACGTCCTGACTTTC; CDR3 protein: CASSLLAGRSGANVLTF; D gene: NA; clone size: NA; V gene: TRBV5-1; J gene: TRBJ2-6
CDR3 DNA: TGTGCCACTCGGGAGGGACAGGGCGGTTTGCCCCAGCATTTT; CDR3 protein: CATREGQGGLPQHF; D gene: TRBD1; clone size: NA; V gene: TRBV19; J gene: TRBJ1-5
CDR3 DNA: TGTGCCAGCAGTTTGAGTGGGGGGGCCACAGATACGCAGTATTTT; CDR3 protein: CASSLSGGATDTQYF; D gene: NA; clone size: NA; V gene: TRBV27; J gene: TRBJ2-3
CDR3 DNA: TGTGCCAGTAGTCCCCAACACGTTGGGAACACTGAAGCTTTCTTT; CDR3 protein: CASSPQHVGNTEAFF; D gene: NA; clone size: NA; V gene: TRBV19; J gene: TRBJ1-1
CDR3 DNA: TGCGCCAGCACCGACAGGATGAACACTGAAGCTTTCTTT; CDR3 protein: CASTDRMNTEAFF; D gene: NA; clone size: NA; V gene: TRBV4-1; J gene: TRBJ1-1
CDR3 DNA: TGCGCCAGCAGCTTGTCAGGGCTCACCTCCTACGAGCAGTACTTC; CDR3 protein: CASSLSGLTSYEQYF; D gene: NA; clone size: NA; V gene: TRBV5-1; J gene: TRBJ2-7
CDR3 DNA: TGTGCCAGCAGCCTACTTGCGGCAGAGACCCAGTACTTC; CDR3 protein: CASSLLAAETQYF; D gene: NA; clone size: NA; V gene: TRBV11-3; J gene: TRBJ2-5
CDR3 DNA: TGTGCCAGCAGCTTATCCAGGGACCAAGAGACCCAGTACTTC; CDR3 protein: CASSLSRDQETQYF; D gene: NA; clone size: NA; V gene: TRBV7-2; J gene: TRBJ2-5
CDR3 DNA: TGCGCCAGCAGCCCAGGACAGTCGAACGAGCAGTACTTC; CDR3 protein: CASSPGQSNEQYF; D gene: NA; clone size: NA; V gene: TRBV5-1; J gene: TRBJ2-7
CDR3 DNA: TGCGCCAGACCCTCTAGCGCCTGGGGCACAGATACGCAGTATTTT; CDR3 protein: CARPSSAWGTDTQYF; D gene: NA; clone size: NA; V gene: TRBV10-1; J gene: TRBJ2-3
CDR3 DNA: TGTGCCACCAGCACCCAGACAGGGGGTGGGGAGACCCAGTACTTC; CDR3 protein: CATSTQTGGGETQYF; D gene: TRBD1; clone size: NA; V gene: TRBV15; J gene: TRBJ2-5
CDR3 DNA: TGTGCCTGGAGTGCCCCCCCCACGGCGGGGGGCTACACCTTC; CDR3 protein: CAWSAPPTAGGYTF; D gene: NA; clone size: once; V gene: TRBV30; J gene: TRBJ1-2
CDR3 DNA: TGCGCCACCTCCCTTACAGGGGGCCCTGAAGCTTTCTTT; CDR3 protein: CATSLTGGPEAFF; D gene: TRBD1; clone size: NA; V gene: TRBV5-1; J gene: TRBJ1-1
CDR3 DNA: TGCGCCAGCAGCCAAAGGACTACCTACGAGCAGTACTTC; CDR3 protein: CASSQRTTYEQYF; D gene: NA; clone size: once; V gene: TRBV4-1; J gene: TRBJ2-7
CDR3 DNA: TGTGCCAGTACTTGGGGGGGCTTGGGCAATCAGCCCCAGCATTTT; CDR3 protein: CASTWGGLGNQPQHF; D gene: NA; clone size: NA; V gene: TRBV6-1; J gene: TRBJ1-5
CDR3 DNA: TGCGCCAGCAGCCAAAGGGGGGGGGACCACTATGGCTACACCTTC; CDR3 protein: CASSQRGGDHYGYTF; D gene: NA; clone size: NA; V gene: TRBV4-1; J gene: TRBJ1-2
CDR3 DNA: TGTGCCAGTAGTATATCGCCCCGGGCAGATACGCAGTATTTT; CDR3 protein: CASSISPRADTQYF; D gene: NA; clone size: once; V gene: TRBV19; J gene: TRBJ2-3
CDR3 DNA: TGTGCCTGGAGTGTTGATGGGGGCGGAAACACTGAAGCTTTCTTT; CDR3 protein: CAWSVDGGGNTEAFF; D gene: NA; clone size: NA; V gene: TRBV30; J gene: TRBJ1-1